This TCR beta chain emerged from a study of identical twins. General study points: For out-of-frame beta sequences, excess twin sharing was weaker. Excess low generation probability was seen in twin-shared out-of-frame alpha sequences.

The authors used template switching to add a universal primer site and gave cDNA unique molecular identifiers. TCRdb recomputed calls from the 5' RACE reads with MiXCR, one row per CDR3 protein. The table records hundreds of thousands of distinct CDR3 sequences, 20% to 25% of them present only once. This clonotype was seen a few times. Its specificity is not known. These sequences were also reported in another study, on T cells expressing NK-cell markers.

Sequences were obtained from CD4+ T cells sorted from blood. The sequence was collected from a woman in her late teens or twenties in good health.

CDR3 nucleotides: TGTGCCAGCAGAGAAAGTGTTTGGGACAGGAGTTCGTTCTTT. Protein product: CASRESVWDRSSFF. V usage is TRBV2 and J usage is TRBJ1-1, with TRBD1 identical over 8 bases. Unmatched junction bases numbered 17, after V lost 6 bases and J lost 14 bases. CDR3 length: 14 amino acids. CDR1 is SNHLY and CDR2 is FYNNEI in the germline V gene.